The 32 T cell receptor beta chains below all came from one sample that was sequenced in a study of shared clonotypes between healthy human individuals (dated by TCRdb to about 2020). The protocol used for the library was the immunoSEQ multiplex PCR assay. TCRdb stores this immuneACCESS table with in-frame sequences only. Part of the clones is absent; in the studies checked, under half of the shortfall reflects unresolved V genes, and no reason is known for the rest. The sample table contains about 870,000 clones; only one count was recorded for around 93% of them. Clones ranked in the top ten supply about 25% of the sample. CD8 naive samples consisted of CD45RO-negative cells that were positively selected for CCR7, yielding a CD45RA+CCR7+ population without TemRA cells. Sequencing was done on a sample of naive CD8+ T cells sorted from blood. According to the study, the label for this sample's cell subset or site signals: CD45RA+CCR7+. All receptors come from a man aged 30 to 45 in good health.

In this sample, this clone turned up once. V usage is TRBV30 and J usage is TRBJ2-7; 10 nucleotides align to TRBD1. The J segment lost 3 bases and the V segment lost 1 base, leaving 6 bases of the junction unmatched. CDR1 is GTSNPN, CDR2 SVGIG, per germline (reference sequence). The CDR3 covers 15 residues. The CDR3 region is CAWSETTGGVYEQYF. Here the CDR3 DNA reads TGTGCCTGGAGTGAAACGACAGGGGGCGTCTACGAGCAGTACTTC.

The J gene is TRBJ2-7, the V gene TRBV15, with D perhaps matching TRBD1 (5 bases). Trimming shortened V by 0 bases and J by 5 bases, and 11 bases separated the two germline ends. CDR1 LNHNV and CDR2 YYDKDF come from the germline V gene (reference sequence). The CDR3 totals 14 residues. The DNA of the CDR3 is TGTGCCACCAGCAGAGAGGGCAGGGAAGACGAGCAGTACTTC. It codes for CATSREGREDEQYF.

V gene TRBV30 combines with J gene TRBJ2-2, with D perhaps TRBD1 (5 bases). V lost 6 bases and J lost 1, with 15 bases in between. The germline V gene has CDR1 GTSNPN and CDR2 SVGIG (reference sequence). The CDR3 runs to 15 residues. The CDR3 reads CACFQGFENTGELFF. The CDR3 coding sequence is TGTGCCTGTTTTCAGGGTTTTGAGAACACCGGGGAGCTGTTTTTT.

This clone was observed a few times. The rearrangement uses TRBV15 and TRBJ2-7, with TRBD2 matching over 8 bases. Germline V gene sequence: CDR1 LNHNV, CDR2 YYDKDF (reference sequence). V lost 5 bases to trimming and J lost 1 base; unmatched junction nucleotides: 7. The CDR3 extends over 15 amino acids. In DNA, the CDR3 is TGTGCCACCAGCTCCCGAATAGCGGGATCCTACGAGCAGTACTTC. Its translation: CATSSRIAGSYEQYF.

This clone was detected a few times. The chain couples TRBV9 to TRBJ2-3; D is possibly TRBD1 (5 bases). The V end was cut by 0 bases, the J end by 0 bases, with 8 bases between. The CDR3 contains 15 residues. Germline CDR1 and CDR2: SGDLS and YYNGEE. In DNA, the CDR3 is TGTGCCAGCAGCGTAGCAGGGTTTAGCACAGATACGCAGTATTTT. Residues: CASSVAGFSTDTQYF. The entire variable domain, with the rest obtained from reference TRBV9 and TRBJ2-3, is as follows: DSGVTQTPKHLITATGQRVTLRCSPRSGDLSVYWYQQSLDQGLQFLIQYYNGEERAKGNILERFSAQQFPDLHSELNLSSLELGDSALYFCASSVAGFSTDTQYFGPGTRLTVL.

This clone is a singleton in its sample. The J gene is TRBJ1-2, the V gene TRBV27, with no clear D. V lost 6 bases, J lost 5 bases, and 7 bases lay in between. CDR3 length: 11 residues. Germline CDR1 reads MNHEY; CDR2 reads SMNVEV (reference sequence). CDR3 amino acids: CASRAQYGYTF. CDR3 coding DNA: TGTGCCAGCAGGGCACAATATGGCTACACCTTC.

This clone was recorded once. This chain uses TRBV6-5 with TRBJ2-1; D gene ambiguous. The CDR3 consists of 11 residues. The V and J ends lost 2 bases and 8 bases respectively, with 4 bases between them. In germline, CDR1 is MNHEY, CDR2 SVGAGI. The CDR3 sequence is CASSYDYEQFF. DNA for the CDR3: TGTGCCAGCAGTTACGATTATGAGCAGTTCTTC.

As to this clone: Distinct nucleotide sequences in the sample also encode this CDR3. This sequence joins TRBV7-9 and TRBJ1-5, with D unclear. Trimming removed 1 base at V and 5 bases at J, with 9 bases between. This CDR3 has 14 amino acids. The germline gives CDR1 SEHNR, CDR2 FQNEAQ (reference sequence). The CDR3: CASSLGGRDQPQHF. CDR3 DNA: TGTGCCAGCAGCTTAGGAGGCCGAGATCAGCCCCAGCATTTT.

The chain uses TRBV9 and TRBJ2-1; D possibly corresponds to TRBD1 (6 bases). The CDR3 is made up of 17 amino acids. From germline, CDR1 is SGDLS and CDR2 YYNGEE. With 1 base removed from V and 0 bases from J, the gap between germline ends came to 14 bases. The CDR3 protein is CASSVWGQGPSYNEQFF. The CDR3 DNA sequence: TGTGCCAGCAGCGTATGGGGGCAGGGTCCCTCCTACAATGAGCAGTTCTTC.

The V gene is TRBV27, the J gene TRBJ2-5, with unresolved D. Trimming stripped 8 bases from V and 5 bases from J, with 15 bases between. The CDR3 extends over 13 amino acids. Germline CDR1 is MNHEY and CDR2 is SMNVEV (reference sequence). The CDR3 here is CASSDIKGETQYF. CDR3 DNA: TGTGCCAGCTCTGACATAAAAGGGGAGACCCAGTACTTC.

A remark on this clone: This sample also contains other DNA sequences that code for the same CDR3. V is TRBV9 and J is TRBJ2-1; D could derive from TRBD1 or TRBD2 (6 bases each). The CDR3 is 15 amino acids. The V end lost 0 bases, the J end lost 0 bases, and 7 bases lay between the germline ends. Germline V gene sequence: CDR1 SGDLS, CDR2 YYNGEE. In DNA, the CDR3 is TGTGCCAGCAGCGTAGAGGGGGGCTCCTACAATGAGCAGTTCTTC. Protein: CASSVEGGSYNEQFF.

This chain joins TRBV30 and TRBJ2-6, with 7 bases that match TRBD2. With V trimmed by 5 bases and J by 4 bases, 5 bases remained unmatched. The CDR3 spans 14 residues. In germline, CDR1 is GTSNPN, CDR2 SVGIG (reference sequence). Here the CDR3 reads CAWGGGPGANVLTF. The CDR3 DNA reads as TGTGCCTGGGGGGGAGGGCCAGGGGCCAACGTCCTGACTTTC. The full variable domain, with the rest looked up from reference TRBV30 and TRBJ2-6, is SQTIHQWPATLVQPVGSPLSLECTVEGTSNPNLYWYRQAAGRGLQLLFYSVGIGQISSEVPQNLSASRPQDRQFILSSKKLLLSDSGFYLCAWGGGPGANVLTFGAGSRLTVL.

This chain connects TRBV7-9 to TRBJ1-2, with TRBD1 identical over 7 bases. V trimming: 5 bases; J trimming: 6 bases; junction bases outside the gene matches: 18. This CDR3 comprises 17 residues. CDR1 is SEHNR, CDR2 FQNEAQ, per germline (reference sequence). Written as DNA, the CDR3 is TGTGCCAGCAGCCCTGTTGAGGGGGCGGACAGTTTGAATGGCTACACCTTC. Protein sequence: CASSPVEGADSLNGYTF.

The V call is TRBV19, the J call TRBJ1-4, with D maybe TRBD1 (5 bases). V was clipped by 5 bases and J by 0 bases, with 10 bases between them. Per the germline V gene, CDR1 is LNHDA and CDR2 is SQIVND (reference sequence). The CDR3 covers 15 residues. CDR3 loop: CASSPRQSTNEKLFF. CDR3 DNA: TGTGCCAGTAGTCCCAGACAGTCAACTAATGAAAAACTGTTTTTT.

The chain links TRBV2 to TRBJ1-2, with D uncertain. Germline V CDR1 and CDR2: SNHLY, FYNNEI. The CDR3 is 11 amino acids. V shed 6 bases and J shed 8 bases, with 10 bases lying between them. Written as DNA, the CDR3 is TGTGCCAGCAGGCCCCTACAGGGCTACACCTTC. Translated: CASRPLQGYTF.

The CDR3 sequence: CASSFLGVAGGAMNEQFF. The CDR3 coding sequence is TGTGCCAGCAGCTTCCTGGGGGTAGCGGGAGGGGCTATGAATGAGCAGTTCTTC. J is TRBJ2-1 and V is TRBV7-3, with TRBD2 matching over 11 bases. CDR1 is SGHTA, CDR2 FQGTGA, per germline. The CDR3 extends over 18 amino acids. V lost 3 bases and J lost 7; bases outside the gene matches: 14. Complete variable domain (other parts from reference TRBV7-3 and TRBJ2-1): GAGVSQTPSNKVTEKGKYVELRCDPISGHTALYWYRQSLGQGPEFLIYFQGTGAADDSGLPNDRFFAVRPEGSVSTLKIQRTERGDSAVYLCASSFLGVAGGAMNEQFFGPGTRLTVL.

V and J are TRBV5-1 and TRBJ2-7, with a possible D match to TRBD2 (6 bases). The germline V gene has CDR1 SGHRS and CDR2 YFSETQ. The CDR3 length is 14 residues. Trimming removed 4 bases at V and 2 bases at J, with 13 bases between. CDR3: CASSTYSGAYEQYF. CDR3 in DNA: TGCGCCAGCAGCACATATAGCGGAGCCTACGAGCAGTACTTC.

The chain joins TRBV11-2 to TRBJ2-1, with D possibly TRBD2 on 6 matching bases. Germline CDR1 and CDR2: SGHAT and FQNNGV. The CDR3 runs to 16 residues. V shed 6 bases and J shed 2 bases, with 17 bases lying between them. The CDR3 reads CASSPLGLATYNEQFF. CDR3 nucleotides: TGTGCCAGCAGTCCCCTCGGTCTAGCGACCTACAATGAGCAGTTCTTC.

The V call is TRBV19, the J call TRBJ1-3; D is ambiguous. V lost 7 bases and J lost 0, with 7 bases in between. Germline V gene lookup returns CDR1 LNHDA and CDR2 SQIVND (reference sequence). The CDR3 is 13 amino acids. The CDR3 nucleotides are TGTGCCAGTACTCATCCCTCTGGAAACACCATATATTTT. Its protein product is CASTHPSGNTIYF.

The V gene is TRBV7-9, the J gene TRBJ1-1, with D possibly matching TRBD1 (5 bases). The CDR3 has 16 amino acids. From germline, CDR1 is SEHNR and CDR2 FQNEAQ (reference sequence). Trimming stripped 7 bases from V and 0 bases from J, with 18 bases between. The CDR3 spells CASIPRGLGVNTEAFF. In DNA, the CDR3 is TGTGCCAGCATCCCGAGAGGGTTAGGGGTGAACACTGAAGCTTTCTTT.

This sequence joins TRBV2 and TRBJ1-2; TRBD1 aligns across 10 bases. V shed 4 bases and J 3 bases; nucleotides not matched to a gene: 2. The CDR3 is made up of 14 amino acids. Germline CDR1 SNHLY, CDR2 FYNNEI. CDR3 loop: CASSVGQGDYGYTF. For the CDR3, the DNA is TGTGCCAGCAGTGTCGGACAGGGGGACTATGGCTACACCTTC.

V gene TRBV13 combines with J gene TRBJ2-1; no definite D call. Trimming shortened V by 2 bases and J by 9 bases, and 11 bases separated the two germline ends. The CDR3 has 13 residues. From germline, CDR1 is PRHDT and CDR2 FYEKMQ (reference sequence). CDR3 sequence reads: CASSLTEWGEQFF. Here the CDR3 DNA reads TGTGCCAGCAGCTTAACTGAGTGGGGTGAGCAGTTCTTC.

J is TRBJ1-1 and V is TRBV6-1; 8 bases align to TRBD1. V shed 6 bases and J 4 bases; nucleotides not matched to a gene: 4. This CDR3 is built from 13 residues. Looked up from germline, CDR1 is MNHNS and CDR2 is SASEGT. In DNA form, the CDR3 reads TGTGCCAGCAGAGGACAGGGTCGCACTGAAGCTTTCTTT. Its translation is CASRGQGRTEAFF.

This CDR3 reads CASSLGLAGNSYNEQFF. CDR3 nucleotides: TGTGCCAGCAGCTTAGGACTAGCGGGCAACTCCTACAATGAGCAGTTCTTC. The rearrangement joins TRBV7-6 to TRBJ2-1; TRBD2 matches 10 bases. J gave up 0 bases and V 1 base, and 3 bases lay outside the gene matches. The CDR3 totals 17 residues. Looked up from germline, CDR1 is SGHVS and CDR2 is FNYEAQ.

The V gene is TRBV5-1, the J gene TRBJ2-1, with 9 nucleotides matching TRBD2. Per germline, CDR1 SGHRS and CDR2 YFSETQ. The CDR3 has 18 residues. With 2 bases clipped from V and 0 bases from J, the junction kept 9 bases outside the gene matches. CDR3 coding DNA: TGCGCCAGCAGCTTCGGGCTAGCGGGGACCGTCTCCTACAATGAGCAGTTCTTC. Translating gives CASSFGLAGTVSYNEQFF. The variable domain in full, completed from reference TRBV5-1 and TRBJ2-1, reads KAGVTQTPRYLIKTRGQQVTLSCSPISGHRSVSWYQQTPGQGLQFLFEYFSETQRNKGNFPGRFSGRQFSNSRSEMNVSTLELGDSALYLCASSFGLAGTVSYNEQFFGPGTRLTVL.

The chain uses TRBV4-1 and TRBJ1-5; D is uncertain. The CDR3 is 16 residues long. Germline CDR1 reads MGHRA; CDR2 reads YSYEKL. The germline V and J ends were trimmed by 0 bases and 5 bases, with 14 bases remaining between them. CDR3 sequence reads: CASSQESAVGYQPQHF. CDR3 bases: TGCGCCAGCAGCCAAGAATCGGCAGTAGGTTATCAGCCCCAGCATTTT.

This chain connects TRBV5-4 to TRBJ1-3; D not certain. CDR1 and CDR2 from the germline V gene are SGHNT and YYREEE (reference sequence). The CDR3 spans 16 residues. V was trimmed by 0 bases and J by 2 bases, leaving 12 bases between them. The CDR3 reads CASSLAANSPGNTIYF. Here the CDR3 DNA reads TGTGCCAGCAGCTTGGCCGCGAACAGTCCTGGAAACACCATATATTTT.

The V call is TRBV7-9, the J call TRBJ2-1; 10 bases match TRBD2. J was trimmed by 7 bases and V by 2 bases; bases with no gene match: 8. Germline values: CDR1 SEHNR, CDR2 FQNEAQ (reference sequence). This CDR3 region has 16 residues. The CDR3 DNA reads TGTGCCAGCAGCTTATTAACTAGCGGGAAGGGGAATGAGCAGTTCTTC. It translates to CASSLLTSGKGNEQFF.

This chain connects TRBV9 to TRBJ2-1; the D gene is possibly TRBD2 (6 bases). The CDR3 is 13 amino acids. Germline V CDR1 and CDR2: SGDLS, YYNGEE. Trimming pared 4 bases from V and 6 bases from J, leaving 11 bases between. The CDR3 DNA follows: TGTGCCAGCAGCCCGGGAGCAGTCAATGAGCAGTTCTTC. Residues: CASSPGAVNEQFF.

This clone is deemed medium-sized. The chain links TRBV6-6 to TRBJ2-2; 9 bases agree with TRBD2. The germline V gene encodes CDR1 MNHNY and CDR2 SVGAGI (reference sequence). With 0 bases clipped from V and 7 bases from J, the junction kept 6 bases outside the gene matches. The CDR3 consists of 16 residues. The CDR3 nucleotides are TGTGCCAGCAGTTACTCGCGGGAGGGCCCTGACGGGGAGCTGTTTTTT. Amino acid sequence: CASSYSREGPDGELFF.

Concerning this clone: A far larger clone is off by one base, so a read error is likely. The chain combines TRBV6-1 with TRBJ2-7; D call uncertain. There are 15 residues in the CDR3. Germline CDR1 and CDR2: MNHNS and SASEGT. The CDR3 nucleotides read TGTACCAGCAGTGAAGAACTGGGAAGCTCCTACGAGCAGTACTTC. It specifies CTSSEELGSSYEQYF.

This chain uses TRBV13 with TRBJ2-7, with 8 bases fitting TRBD1. This CDR3 is built from 16 residues. Germline lookup yields CDR1 PRHDT and CDR2 FYEKMQ (reference sequence). The ends lost 0 bases at V and 4 bases at J; junction bases unmatched: 8. DNA of the CDR3: TGTGCCAGCAGCTTAGGCTGGGGGCAGGGGGCTTACGAGCAGTACTTC. It encodes CASSLGWGQGAYEQYF.